One sample yielded the 19 T cell receptor beta chains listed below, sequenced in a study of technical replicates of blood from several donors. Here immunoSEQ multiplex PCR was the method, and the copy in TCRdb shows in-frame clones only, minus some. There are 84,000 or so clones in the sample; approximately 94% occur only once, and 0.2% to 0.3% lies in the top ten. Sequencing input: T cells isolated from PBMCs. These receptors originate from a human donor in good health.

Points on this clone: Compared with germline, one end of the junction differs, possibly owing to a read error. The genes are TRBV7-3 and TRBJ1-1; D is unresolved. The CDR3 contains 13 residues. The V gene's germline CDR1 is SGHTA and CDR2 FQGTGA. For the CDR3, the DNA is TGTGCCAGCAGCTTAAAACCAGACACGGAAGCTTTCTTT. This codes for CASSLKPDTEAFF.

This chain uses TRBV11-1 with TRBJ2-2; TRBD2 aligns across 13 bases. The V gene's germline CDR1 is SGHAT and CDR2 FQDESV (reference sequence). This CDR3 has 17 residues. J lost 7 bases, V lost 5 bases, and 10 bases had no gene match. The CDR3 sequence is CASSDLGLAGFIGELFF. In nucleotides, the CDR3 is TGTGCCAGCAGCGACCTGGGACTAGCGGGATTCATCGGGGAGCTGTTTTTT.

V gene TRBV29-1 combines with J gene TRBJ1-2; D not resolved. The germline V gene encodes CDR1 SQVTM and CDR2 ANQGSEA. The CDR3 consists of 14 residues. V shed 4 bases and J shed 7 bases, with 19 bases lying between them. The CDR3: CSVGRNRGRAGYTF. The CDR3 DNA sequence: TGCAGCGTTGGCCGGAATCGAGGGCGAGCTGGCTACACCTTC.

In its sample, this clone was seen once. The rearrangement joins TRBV10-1 to TRBJ2-1; maybe TRBD2 (6 bases). The ends were cut back, 7 bases at V and 3 bases at J, with 10 bases in the middle. The CDR3 has 13 residues. CDR1 and CDR2 from the germline V gene are WNHNN and SYGVQD (reference sequence). The CDR3 is CASMREVYNEQFF. In nucleotides, the CDR3 is TGCGCCAGCATGAGGGAGGTCTACAATGAGCAGTTCTTC.

The chain recombines TRBV5-1 with TRBJ2-7; no clear D gene. Trimming removed 0 bases from V and 1 base from J, with 11 bases in between. From germline, CDR1 is SGHRS and CDR2 YFSETQ. The CDR3 runs to 15 residues. The CDR3: CASSLVPDHSYEQYF. CDR3 nucleotides: TGCGCCAGCAGCTTGGTTCCAGATCATTCCTACGAGCAGTACTTC.

The chain is built from TRBV29-1 and TRBJ2-5; 7 nucleotides agree with TRBD1. V lost 4 bases and J lost 5; bases outside the gene matches: 1. Germline lookup yields CDR1 SQVTM and CDR2 ANQGSEA. CDR3 length: 11 amino acids. The CDR3 protein is CSVATGETQYF. The CDR3 nucleotides read TGCAGCGTTGCGACAGGGGAGACCCAGTACTTC.

The chain uses TRBV5-1 and TRBJ2-1; D is undetermined. The germline V and J ends were trimmed by 2 bases and 5 bases, with 5 bases remaining between them. The CDR3 has 12 amino acids. CDR1 is SGHRS, CDR2 YFSETQ, per germline. CDR3 DNA: TGCGCCAGCAGCTTCGGAGACAATGAGCAGTTCTTC. It encodes CASSFGDNEQFF. Combining the CDR3 with reference TRBV5-1 and TRBJ2-1 gives the whole variable domain KAGVTQTPRYLIKTRGQQVTLSCSPISGHRSVSWYQQTPGQGLQFLFEYFSETQRNKGNFPGRFSGRQFSNSRSEMNVSTLELGDSALYLCASSFGDNEQFFGPGTRLTVL.

V gene TRBV19 combines with J gene TRBJ1-1; unclear D gene. V was cut by 3 bases and J by 9 bases, with 8 bases left in between. The germline V gene has CDR1 LNHDA and CDR2 SQIVND (reference sequence). The CDR3 covers 11 residues. The CDR3 loop is CASSMGGKAFF. CDR3 DNA: TGTGCCAGTAGTATGGGAGGGAAAGCTTTCTTT.

The genes are TRBV11-3 and TRBJ2-3; 7 nucleotides align to TRBD1. The V gene's germline CDR1 is SGHNT and CDR2 YENEEA. V shed 5 bases and J 4 bases; nucleotides not matched to a gene: 12. There are 16 residues in the CDR3. The CDR3: CASSESTFTGADTQYF. The DNA of the CDR3 is TGTGCCAGCAGCGAGTCAACCTTTACAGGGGCAGATACGCAGTATTTT.

The chain joins TRBV30 to TRBJ1-1; TRBD1 matches 8 bases. V lost 7 bases and J lost 3; bases outside the gene matches: 10. Germline assignment: CDR1 GTSNPN and CDR2 SVGIG (reference sequence). The CDR3 length is 14 residues. This CDR3 is CASFGQGRYTEAFF. The CDR3 bases are TGTGCCTCCTTCGGACAGGGAAGGTACACTGAAGCTTTCTTT.

The chain uses TRBV6-5 and TRBJ2-7, with a weak D call TRBD2 (5 bases). Trimming shortened V by 0 bases and J by 0 bases, and 9 bases separated the two germline ends. The CDR3 consists of 15 residues. CDR1 MNHEY and CDR2 SVGAGI come from the germline V gene. The CDR3 is CASSYSEGRSYEQYF. As DNA, the CDR3 is TGTGCCAGCAGTTACTCCGAGGGCCGCTCCTACGAGCAGTACTTC.

The chain couples TRBV5-1 to TRBJ1-1; D is ambiguous. The ends were cut back, 4 bases at V and 11 bases at J, with 15 bases in the middle. The CDR3 is 12 amino acids. CDR1 and CDR2 (germline): SGHRS, YFSETQ. The CDR3 DNA reads TGCGCCAGCAGCCCGGAGGGAGACGAGGCTTTCTTT. It specifies CASSPEGDEAFF.

Here the CDR3 DNA reads TGTGCCAGCAGCTCAATAGGGACACCTTACGAGCAGTACTTC. Its protein product is CASSSIGTPYEQYF. The rearrangement links TRBV7-9 to TRBJ2-7, with D perhaps matching TRBD1 (6 bases). Looked up from germline, CDR1 is SEHNR and CDR2 is FQNEAQ (reference sequence). The germline V and J ends were trimmed by 4 bases and 4 bases, with 14 bases remaining between them. The CDR3 is 14 residues long.

The CDR3 sequence: CASSLGSGDSLQFF. CDR3 bases: TGTGCCAGCAGCTTAGGATCTGGAGACAGCTTGCAGTTCTTC. This chain connects TRBV5-4 to TRBJ2-1, with D perhaps matching TRBD1 (5 bases). Germline-derived CDR1 and CDR2 are SGHNT and YYREEE (reference sequence). V was trimmed by 2 bases and J by 12 bases, leaving 18 bases between them. This CDR3 has 14 amino acids.

The genes are TRBV7-2 and TRBJ2-1, with a possible D match to TRBD1 (5 bases). The V end was cut by 3 bases, the J end by 2 bases, with 8 bases between. The CDR3 is 14 amino acids. The germline CDR1 and CDR2 sequences are SGHTA and FQGNSA. Here the CDR3 DNA reads TGTGCCAGCAGCTTCCAGGACACCTACAATGAGCAGTTCTTC. It specifies CASSFQDTYNEQFF.

This chain links TRBV6-1 with TRBJ1-1, with 7 bases lining up with TRBD1. V dropped 6 bases and J dropped 4; count of bases not matched to a gene: 5. The CDR3 extends over 13 amino acids. Looked up from germline, CDR1 is MNHNS and CDR2 is SASEGT. The CDR3 DNA reads as TGTGCCAGCAGGCCGGGACAGAGCACTGAAGCTTTCTTT. It yields the protein CASRPGQSTEAFF.

The chain carries TRBV30 and TRBJ1-6; D is unclear. Germline CDR1 is GTSNPN and CDR2 is SVGIG (reference sequence). Trimming pared 0 bases from V and 7 bases from J, leaving 13 bases between. This CDR3 is 15 amino acids long. The CDR3 bases are TGTGCCTGGAGTGTACTTGAGGCAGTGAATTCACCCCTCCACTTT. Protein: CAWSVLEAVNSPLHF.

The V gene is TRBV29-1, the J gene TRBJ2-1, with TRBD1 identical over 7 bases. From germline, CDR1 is SQVTM and CDR2 ANQGSEA. This CDR3 comprises 14 residues. Germline trimming cut 4 bases from V and 12 bases from J; bases unmatched to any gene: 15. The CDR3 here is CSVVQGPRLLSQFF. In DNA form, the CDR3 reads TGCAGCGTTGTACAGGGGCCCCGGCTACTGTCGCAGTTCTTC.

The rearrangement joins TRBV25-1 to TRBJ2-3; 7 nucleotides agree with TRBD1. This CDR3 has 16 amino acids. With 4 bases clipped from V and 1 base from J, the junction kept 8 bases outside the gene matches. Germline V lookup: CDR1 MGHDK, CDR2 SYGVNS. CDR3 residues: CASSVGTATRTDTQYF. CDR3 in DNA: TGTGCCAGCAGTGTAGGGACAGCGACTCGCACAGATACGCAGTATTTT.